This TCR beta chain derives from a study of shared clonotypes between healthy human individuals. Deletions cut 5 bases from V and 5 bases from J, with 10 bases between. CDR1 is MNHEY and CDR2 is SMNVEV in the germline V gene (reference sequence). The CDR3 extends over 13 amino acids. This table comes from immunoSEQ multiplex PCR, and its TCRdb copy is limited to in-frame clones, with some not included. The table lists approximately 2,000,000 clones, around 93% of them singletons. CD8 cells classed as naive were CD45RO-negative and positively selected for CCR7, excluding terminally differentiated effector memory CD45RA+ cells.

This rearrangement joins TRBV27 to TRBJ1-5, with D uncertain. This clonotype was sampled from a man younger than 35 in good health. Some clones in this sample may be carry-over from other donors' samples. The sequenced sample was naive CD8+ T cells from PBMCs. CDR3 sequence: CASSQMIHQPQHF. CDR3 nucleotides: TGTGCCAGCAGTCAAATGATCCATCAGCCCCAGCATTTT.